This T cell receptor (beta chain) was observed in a study of CD8+ T cells in alopecia areata. General observations from the study: Lesional scalp displayed greater clonality than normal scalp, most notably in alopecia totalis/universalis. Against the mouse data, patients shared TCRs less clearly, possibly for HLA reasons.

Deletions cut 5 bases from V and 6 bases from J, with 10 bases between. This CDR3 region has 13 residues. Germline loops: CDR1 SGHAT, CDR2 FQNNGV. A word on this clone: Its antigen is currently unknown.

As the sequencing template, cDNA was produced by extracting RNA and reverse transcribing it. Repertoires were generated with immunoSEQ multiplex PCR, while TCRdb's copy carries only in-frame clones and drops some. The sample holds more than 100,000 clones; 50% to 60% are singletons and the top ten take 3.5% to 5.5%. V is TRBV11-2 and J is TRBJ2-2, with D maybe TRBD1 (5 bases). This sequence was found in a human donor with alopecia areata. The sequencing used CD4+ T cells sorted from blood, collected at week 0. This CDR3 reads CASSHRMAGELFF. The CDR3 DNA is TGTGCCAGCAGCCACAGGATGGCCGGGGAGCTGTTTTTT.